Presented here are 6 T cell receptor beta chains from one specimen sequenced in a study of identical twins. TCRdb called the 5' RACE reads again in MiXCR, with one record for every CDR3 protein. This table holds some 200,000 distinct CDR3 sequences, roughly 7.5% found once. This sample was shared with a second study, whose subject was yellow fever vaccine responses in identical twins.

Material: memory (CD45RO+) T cells sorted from blood. The receptors here all came from a woman between 18 and 29 years old in good health.

This clonotype was picked up many times. CDR3 sequence reads: CASSLGGLAGRTDTQYF. The CDR3 nucleotides read TGTGCCAGCAGTTTAGGCGGACTAGCGGGACGCACAGATACGCAGTATTTT. J is TRBJ2-3 and V is TRBV28; TRBD2 agrees at 12 bases. This CDR3 region has 17 residues. Per germline, CDR1 MDHEN and CDR2 SYDVKM. The trim removed 2 bases at V and 1 base at J, leaving 4 bases unmatched.

In this sample, this clonotype turned up many times. The chain recombines TRBV7-6 with TRBJ2-1; D remains unclear. There are 16 residues in the CDR3. Germline values: CDR1 SGHVS, CDR2 FNYEAQ. Trimming pared 1 base from V and 1 base from J, leaving 11 bases between. Here the CDR3 reads CASSLVSLGSYNEQFF. DNA for the CDR3: TGTGCCAGCAGCTTAGTGTCGCTAGGTTCCTACAATGAGCAGTTCTTC. Looking up the rest from reference TRBV7-6 and TRBJ2-1 gives the full variable domain: GAGVSQSPRYKVTKRGQDVALRCDPISGHVSLYWYRQALGQGPEFLTYFNYEAQQDKSGLPNDRFSAERPEGSISTLTIQRTEQRDSAMYRCASSLVSLGSYNEQFFGPGTRLTVL.

The chain has TRBV12-3 or TRBV12-4 and TRBJ2-5; TRBD2 matches 8 bases. V gave up 7 bases and J gave up 2 bases; unmatched junction bases: 9. The CDR3 is made up of 15 amino acids. The CDR3 is CASKGGRFLQETQYF. The DNA of the CDR3 is TGTGCCAGCAAAGGCGGGAGGTTTCTACAAGAGACCCAGTACTTC.

In this sample, this clonotype turned up many times. The chain links TRBV6-1 to TRBJ2-7; TRBD2 matches at 7 bases. CDR1 and CDR2 (germline): MNHNS, SASEGT. The junction had 6 bases not matched to a gene; V was cut back by 4 bases and J by 0 bases. This CDR3 has 15 residues. For the CDR3, the DNA is TGTGCCAGCAGTGGCGGGACTAAGAGCTCCTACGAGCAGTACTTC. Its translation is CASSGGTKSSYEQYF.

The chain has TRBV5-1 and TRBJ2-7; 12 nucleotides align to TRBD2. V lost 0 bases to trimming and J lost 0 bases; unmatched junction nucleotides: 10. The germline CDR1 and CDR2 sequences are SGHRS and YFSETQ. This CDR3 is built from 19 residues. This CDR3 is CASSLEPGGTSGHSYEQYF. CDR3 bases: TGCGCCAGCAGCTTGGAGCCCGGAGGGACTAGCGGGCACTCCTACGAGCAGTACTTC.

This clonotype turned up a few times. The CDR3 sequence: CASSLVAGGGNQPQHF. The CDR3 bases are TGTGCCAGCAGCTTAGTGGCTGGGGGGGGCAATCAGCCCCAGCATTTT. The gene calls are TRBV7-2 and TRBJ1-5; D might be TRBD1 (5 bases). V was shortened by 1 base and J by 2 bases, with 12 bases between the two germline ends. The CDR3 is made up of 16 amino acids. Germline V gene lookup returns CDR1 SGHTA and CDR2 FQGNSA.